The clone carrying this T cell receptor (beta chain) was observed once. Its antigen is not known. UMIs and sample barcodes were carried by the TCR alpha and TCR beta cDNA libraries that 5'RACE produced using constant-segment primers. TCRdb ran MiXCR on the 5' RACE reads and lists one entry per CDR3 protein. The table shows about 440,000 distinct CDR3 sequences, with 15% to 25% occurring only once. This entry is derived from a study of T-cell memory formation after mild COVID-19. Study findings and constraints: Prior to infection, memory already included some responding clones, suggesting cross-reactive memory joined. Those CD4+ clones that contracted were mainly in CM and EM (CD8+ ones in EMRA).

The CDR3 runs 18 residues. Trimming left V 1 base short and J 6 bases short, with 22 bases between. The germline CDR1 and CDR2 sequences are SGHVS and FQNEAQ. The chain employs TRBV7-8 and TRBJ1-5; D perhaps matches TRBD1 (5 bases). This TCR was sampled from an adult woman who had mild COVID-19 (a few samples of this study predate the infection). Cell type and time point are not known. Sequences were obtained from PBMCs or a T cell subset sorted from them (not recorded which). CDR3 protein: CASSLVISGRGLGQPQHF. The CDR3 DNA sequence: TGTGCCAGCAGCTTAGTGATCTCGGGACGGGGCCTCGGTCAGCCCCAGCATTTT.